Presented here are 16 T cell receptor beta chains from one specimen sequenced in a study of identical twins. TCRdb re-derived calls from the 5' RACE reads in MiXCR, one entry per CDR3 protein. Of about 260,000 distinct CDR3 sequences listed, about 7% were seen once; the top ten hold 3.5% to 4%. This sample was also put to use in a study of yellow fever vaccine responses in identical twins.

Sequenced: memory (CD45RO+) T cells sorted from blood. These TCRs come from a young woman in good health.

The chain carries TRBV3-1 and TRBJ1-2; TRBD1 is a possible D gene (6 bases). V gave up 0 bases and J gave up 8 bases, with 10 bases separating them. Germline loops: CDR1 LGHDT, CDR2 YNNKEL (reference sequence). The CDR3 runs to 13 residues. The CDR3 sequence is CASSQDTGTGYTF. The CDR3 DNA is TGTGCCAGCAGCCAAGATACAGGGACCGGCTACACCTTC. Variable domain in full (rest from reference TRBV3-1 and TRBJ1-2): DTAVSQTPKYLVTQMGNDKSIKCEQNLGHDTMYWYKQDSKKFLKIMFSYNNKELIINETVPNRFSPKSPDKAHLNLHINSLELGDSAVYFCASSQDTGTGYTFGSGTRLTVV.

This clonotype was seen only a few times. J is TRBJ2-7 and V is TRBV7-8; D not resolved. The V gene's germline CDR1 is SGHVS and CDR2 FQNEAQ. V lost 4 bases, J lost 2 bases, and 21 bases lay in between. There are 17 residues in the CDR3. The CDR3: CASSSRPSMEITYEQYF. CDR3 nucleotide sequence: TGTGCCAGCAGCTCCCGGCCGAGCATGGAGATCACCTACGAGCAGTACTTC.

This clonotype has at least ten counts. The chain combines TRBV12-3 or TRBV12-4 with TRBJ2-1; perhaps TRBD1 as D (5 bases). Trimming took off 5 bases at V and 4 bases at J, with 15 bases between the two ends. The CDR3 has 15 residues. Here the CDR3 reads CASSPRGRGYNEQFF. The CDR3 DNA follows: TGTGCCAGCAGTCCTAGGGGTCGTGGGTACAATGAGCAGTTCTTC.

This clonotype was picked up many times. The rearrangement links TRBV10-2 to TRBJ2-7, with TRBD2 matching 9 bases. The ends lost 6 bases at V and 3 bases at J; junction bases unmatched: 3. From germline, CDR1 is WSHSY and CDR2 SAAADI. The CDR3 runs 13 residues. This chain's CDR3 is CASRGLAVYEQYF. The CDR3 DNA is TGCGCCAGCAGGGGACTAGCTGTCTACGAGCAGTACTTC.

The V call is TRBV27, the J call TRBJ2-6; D possibly corresponds to TRBD1 (6 bases). V lost 8 bases, J lost 3 bases, and 11 bases lay in between. This CDR3 comprises 14 residues. Looked up from germline, CDR1 is MNHEY and CDR2 is SMNVEV (reference sequence). The CDR3 loop reads CASSTGRGANVLTF. The CDR3 DNA reads TGTGCCAGCTCTACAGGGCGTGGGGCCAACGTCCTGACTTTC.

This clonotype has only a few counts. The chain uses TRBV20-1 and TRBJ2-5, with D unclear. The V end was cut by 0 bases, the J end by 2 bases, with 13 bases between. The germline V gene encodes CDR1 DFQATT and CDR2 SNEGSKA (reference sequence). This CDR3 contains 15 residues. CDR3 nucleotide sequence: TGCAGTGCTAGAGATATTAGCAGCGTTCAAGAGACCCAGTACTTC. Translation: CSARDISSVQETQYF.

This clonotype was counted at least ten times. The rearrangement joins TRBV20-1 to TRBJ1-5, with 8 bases lining up with TRBD1. V shed 2 bases and J 7 bases; nucleotides not matched to a gene: 7. There are 14 residues in the CDR3. Germline V lookup: CDR1 DFQATT, CDR2 SNEGSKA (reference sequence). The CDR3 DNA sequence: TGCAGTGCTAGATATACAGGGGGTGGGCAGCCCCAGCATTTT. Its translation is CSARYTGGGQPQHF.

This clonotype came up a few times. This chain joins TRBV7-6 and TRBJ2-3, with 10 bases aligning to TRBD1. V lost 5 bases and J lost 5; bases outside the gene matches: 13. The CDR3 spans 17 residues. CDR1 SGHVS and CDR2 FNYEAQ come from the germline V gene. In DNA, the CDR3 is TGTGCCAGCAGCCCAAGAGCCGGGACAGGGGTTGGAGATACGCAGTATTTT. Amino acids: CASSPRAGTGVGDTQYF. Filled out from reference TRBV7-6 and TRBJ2-3, the complete variable domain reads GAGVSQSPRYKVTKRGQDVALRCDPISGHVSLYWYRQALGQGPEFLTYFNYEAQQDKSGLPNDRFSAERPEGSISTLTIQRTEQRDSAMYRCASSPRAGTGVGDTQYFGPGTRLTVL.

This clonotype was counted only a few times. The V and J genes are TRBV6-6 and TRBJ1-5; D possibly corresponds to TRBD1 (6 bases). The CDR3 is 13 amino acids. The germline CDR1 and CDR2 sequences are MNHNY and SVGAGI (reference sequence). The V end was cut by 9 bases, the J end by 6 bases, with 15 bases between. The CDR3 coding sequence is TGTGCCAGTACCGGACAGTCGGGTCAGCCCCAGCATTTT. This codes for CASTGQSGQPQHF.

The table lists this clonotype with many counts. V is TRBV5-6 and J is TRBJ2-3; D possibly uses TRBD1 or TRBD2 (5 bases each). V shed 3 bases and J shed 5 bases, with 16 bases lying between them. Germline loops: CDR1 SGHDT, CDR2 YYEEEE. The CDR3 spans 15 residues. The DNA of the CDR3 is TGTGCCAGCAGCTCCGGGACCGAGCAAAAAGATACGCAGTATTTT. Protein sequence: CASSSGTEQKDTQYF.

This clonotype was recorded a few times. The V call is TRBV12-3 or TRBV12-4, the J call TRBJ1-4; no definite D call. CDR3 length: 16 amino acids. The V end was cut by 5 bases, the J end by 3 bases, with 16 bases between. The chain's CDR3 is CASSPLGGIPNEKLFF. Written as DNA, the CDR3 is TGTGCCAGCAGTCCCTTAGGTGGGATACCTAATGAAAAACTGTTTTTT.

The V call is TRBV20-1, the J call TRBJ2-7; 8 bases are a match to TRBD2. The CDR3 covers 18 residues. Germline V CDR1 and CDR2: DFQATT, SNEGSKA (reference sequence). The J segment lost 1 base and the V segment lost 3 bases, leaving 17 bases of the junction unmatched. The CDR3 coding sequence is TGCAGTGCTAGCCTTCCCCGCAAAGCGGGAGTTAGTTCCTACGAGCAGTACTTC. It yields the protein CSASLPRKAGVSSYEQYF.

This clonotype came up many times. The chain joins TRBV12-3 or TRBV12-4 to TRBJ2-5, with 8 bases lining up with TRBD2. This CDR3 has 15 residues. After removal of 3 bases from V and 2 bases from J, the junction contained 5 bases not matched to a gene. CDR3 protein: CASSFSGDRQETQYF. The DNA of the CDR3 is TGTGCCAGCAGTTTTAGCGGGGACCGACAAGAGACCCAGTACTTC.

The CDR3 reads CASRTDTGFGYTF. The CDR3 nucleotides are TGTGCCAGCCGTACGGACACAGGGTTTGGCTACACCTTC. The chain employs TRBV7-2 and TRBJ1-2; a possible D gene is TRBD1 (6 bases). CDR1 is SGHTA, CDR2 FQGNSA, per germline. This CDR3 region has 13 residues. Deletions cut 8 bases from V and 7 bases from J, with 17 bases between.

This clonotype came up a few times. J is TRBJ1-6 and V is TRBV4-2; D gene ambiguous. The CDR3 loop spans 14 amino acids. Trimming removed 1 base at V and 8 bases at J, with 9 bases between. The germline CDR1 and CDR2 sequences are LGHNA and YNFKEQ. CDR3 nucleotide sequence: TGTGCCAGCAGCCAAGGGGGTTTGGATTCACCCCTCCACTTT. Amino acids: CASSQGGLDSPLHF.

The chain couples TRBV12-3 or TRBV12-4 to TRBJ2-7; D may be TRBD2 (5 bases). The V and J ends lost 7 bases and 2 bases respectively, with 12 bases between them. The CDR3 spans 13 residues. CDR3 loop: CASTVGSPYEQYF. The CDR3 DNA follows: TGTGCCAGCACCGTTGGGAGCCCCTACGAGCAGTACTTC.